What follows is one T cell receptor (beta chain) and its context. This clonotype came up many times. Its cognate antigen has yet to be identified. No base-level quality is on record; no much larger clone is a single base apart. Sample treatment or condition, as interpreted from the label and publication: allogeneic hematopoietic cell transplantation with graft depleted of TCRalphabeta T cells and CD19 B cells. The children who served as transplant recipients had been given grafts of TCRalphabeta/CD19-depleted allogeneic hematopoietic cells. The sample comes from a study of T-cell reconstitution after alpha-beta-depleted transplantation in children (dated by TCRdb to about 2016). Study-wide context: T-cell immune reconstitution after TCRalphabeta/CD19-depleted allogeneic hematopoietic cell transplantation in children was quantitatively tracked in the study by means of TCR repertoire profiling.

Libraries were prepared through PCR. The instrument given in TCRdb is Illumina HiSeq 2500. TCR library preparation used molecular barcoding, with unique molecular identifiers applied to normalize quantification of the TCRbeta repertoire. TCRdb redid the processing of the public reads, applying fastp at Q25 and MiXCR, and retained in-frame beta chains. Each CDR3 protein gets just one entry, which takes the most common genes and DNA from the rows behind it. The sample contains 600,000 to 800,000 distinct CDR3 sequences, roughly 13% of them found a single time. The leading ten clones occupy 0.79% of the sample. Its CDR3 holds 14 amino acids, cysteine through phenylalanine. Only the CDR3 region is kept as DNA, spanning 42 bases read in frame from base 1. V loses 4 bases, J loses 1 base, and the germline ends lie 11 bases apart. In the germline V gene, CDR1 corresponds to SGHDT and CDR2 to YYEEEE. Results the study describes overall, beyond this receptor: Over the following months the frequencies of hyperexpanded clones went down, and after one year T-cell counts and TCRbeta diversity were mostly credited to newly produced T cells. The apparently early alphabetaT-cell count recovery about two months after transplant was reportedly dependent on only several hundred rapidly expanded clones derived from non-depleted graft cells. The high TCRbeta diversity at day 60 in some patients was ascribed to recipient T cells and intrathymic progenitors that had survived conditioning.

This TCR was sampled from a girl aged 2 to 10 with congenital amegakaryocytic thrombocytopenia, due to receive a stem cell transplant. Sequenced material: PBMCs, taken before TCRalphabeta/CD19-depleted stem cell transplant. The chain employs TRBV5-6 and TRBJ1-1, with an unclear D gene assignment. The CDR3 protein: CASSTLGGNTEAFF. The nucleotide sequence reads TGTGCCAGCAGCACCCTAGGAGGGAACACTGAAGCTTTCTTT.